Each of the 13 T cell receptor beta chains below was sequenced from the same sample in a study of T cells in Graves' hyperthyroidism and ophthalmopathy. Amplified regions were TCR beta CDR3 sequences from RNA transcripts. HTBI primers were used for first-round RT-PCR of the TCR CDR3. TCRdb itself ran the multiplex PCR reads through MiXCR, one entry per CDR3 protein. The data show about 200,000 distinct CDR3 sequences, with 18% seen just once and roughly two fifths held by the top ten. The source material was blood. Receptor source: a man aged 35-49 years with Graves' hyperthyroidism.

Ten or more counts support this clonotype. The chain employs TRBV7-2 and TRBJ1-6; weak D call: TRBD1 (5 bases). The CDR3 has 15 residues. V was pared by 3 bases and J by 5 bases, with 11 bases between. The germline V gene has CDR1 SGHTA and CDR2 FQGNSA. CDR3 nucleotides: TGTGCCAGCAGCTTCGGCAGGGCCCATAATTCACCCCTCCACTTT. Translated: CASSFGRAHNSPLHF.

This clonotype was recorded a few times. The chain joins TRBV12-3 or TRBV12-4 to TRBJ1-4, with 7 bases matching TRBD1. The CDR3 runs 12 residues. Germline trimming cut 4 bases from V and 10 bases from J; bases unmatched to any gene: 3. The CDR3 nucleotides read TGTGCCAGCAGTTCGGGACAGACAAAACTGTTTTTT. Translation: CASSSGQTKLFF.

The chain is built from TRBV6-1 and TRBJ2-1, with TRBD1 identical over 9 bases. CDR3 size: 15 residues. J was trimmed by 3 bases and V by 3 bases; bases with no gene match: 3. Looked up from germline, CDR1 is MNHNS and CDR2 is SASEGT. The CDR3 DNA reads TGTGCCAGCAGTGAGTGGGACAGGGTCTACAATGAGCAGTTCTTC. Translation gives CASSEWDRVYNEQFF.

In this sample, this clonotype turned up many times. This sequence joins TRBV14 and TRBJ2-7; D possibly corresponds to TRBD2 (6 bases). The CDR3 has 15 residues. V was cut by 4 bases and J by 5 bases, with 18 bases left in between. Germline V gives CDR1 SGHDN, CDR2 FVKESK. CDR3 loop: CASSLGRHKIDEQYF. CDR3 in DNA: TGTGCCAGCAGCCTCGGGAGACACAAGATTGACGAGCAGTACTTC.

This clonotype has ten or more counts. The chain combines TRBV6-2 or TRBV6-3 with TRBJ1-5; 10 bases align to TRBD1. This CDR3 region has 18 residues. CDR1 and CDR2 from the germline V gene are MNHEY and SVGEGT. V shed 5 bases and J 2 bases; nucleotides not matched to a gene: 12. The chain's CDR3 is CASSPMRQGAFGNQPQHF. The DNA of the CDR3 is TGTGCCAGCAGTCCCATGCGACAGGGGGCTTTTGGCAATCAGCCCCAGCATTTT.

Ten or more counts support this clonotype. The chain couples TRBV20-1 to TRBJ2-3; 13 bases are shared with TRBD2. The CDR3 spans 16 residues. V shed 6 bases, J shed 5 bases, and the junction held 11 bases outside the gene matches. The germline V gene encodes CDR1 DFQATT and CDR2 SNEGSKA (reference sequence). CDR3 residues: CSASYPLAGGQDTQYF. Here the CDR3 DNA reads TGCAGTGCCTCGTACCCACTAGCGGGGGGGCAAGATACGCAGTATTTT.

This clonotype has ten or more counts. V usage is TRBV20-1 and J usage is TRBJ1-2; D is undetermined. The V end was cut by 0 bases, the J end by 4 bases, with 6 bases between. Per germline, CDR1 DFQATT and CDR2 SNEGSKA (reference sequence). The CDR3 is made up of 12 amino acids. The CDR3: CSARDTLYGYTF. Written as DNA, the CDR3 is TGCAGTGCTAGAGACACCCTCTATGGCTACACCTTC.

The table lists this clonotype with many counts. V gene TRBV5-1 combines with J gene TRBJ1-1, with D unresolved. V lost 0 bases and J 1 base, leaving 7 bases between the germline ends. The CDR3 loop spans 14 amino acids. Germline CDR1 and CDR2: SGHRS and YFSETQ. CDR3 residues: CASSLVPENTEAFF. In DNA form, the CDR3 reads TGCGCCAGCAGCTTGGTTCCGGAGAACACTGAAGCTTTCTTT.

This clonotype appeared many times. The chain couples TRBV30 to TRBJ2-7, with D uncertain. Germline V gene lookup returns CDR1 GTSNPN and CDR2 SVGIG (reference sequence). This CDR3 is 12 amino acids long. V gave up 2 bases and J gave up 8 bases, with 13 bases separating them. CDR3 sequence (DNA): TGTGCCTGGAGTCCTGCACATCCCCAGCAGTACTTC. The encoded protein is CAWSPAHPQQYF.

Points on this clonotype: This may come from a read error, since a much larger clone is one base off. The V gene is TRBV10-3, the J gene TRBJ2-3; 7 bases map to TRBD1. CDR3 length: 14 amino acids. The germline gives CDR1 ENHRY, CDR2 SYGVKD. The J segment lost 8 bases and the V segment lost 8 bases, leaving 13 bases of the junction unmatched. The CDR3 protein is CAIRDSASPGTQYF. The CDR3 DNA reads TGTGCCATCCGGGACAGCGCCAGTCCAGGTACGCAGTATTTT.

The rearrangement joins TRBV15 to TRBJ1-1; 7 bases fit TRBD1. The CDR3 covers 14 residues. The V and J ends lost 3 bases and 7 bases, in that order; junction bases with no gene match: 8. CDR1 is LNHNV and CDR2 is YYDKDF in the germline V gene (reference sequence). The CDR3 loop is CATSSLSQGSEAFF. CDR3 sequence (DNA): TGTGCCACCAGCAGTCTTTCACAGGGGAGTGAAGCTTTCTTT.

This clonotype was counted many times. This chain links TRBV20-1 with TRBJ2-7; 10 positions match TRBD1. V shed 3 bases, J shed 3 bases, and the junction held 2 bases outside the gene matches. CDR3 length equals 13 residues. Germline loops: CDR1 DFQATT, CDR2 SNEGSKA (reference sequence). The CDR3 region has the DNA TGCAGTGCTAGGGGGGACAGGGGCTACGAGCAGTACTTC. It codes for CSARGDRGYEQYF.

In its sample, this clonotype was seen many times. The genes are TRBV3-1 and TRBJ2-1, with D unclear. From germline, CDR1 is LGHDT and CDR2 YNNKEL (reference sequence). The CDR3 loop spans 13 amino acids. The germline V and J ends were trimmed by 0 bases and 7 bases, with 7 bases remaining between them. CDR3 region: CASSQDLGNEQFF. CDR3 nucleotides: TGTGCCAGCAGCCAAGATCTGGGTAATGAGCAGTTCTTC.